These T cell receptor beta chains were read from a single sample in a study of blood T cell repertoires in COVID-19. Profiling relied on immunoSEQ multiplex PCR, and the TCRdb table lists in-frame clones only, not all of them. The table lists some 500,000 clones, roughly nine tenths of them singletons, with 7.5% to 9.5% in the top ten. The sequencing sample was made of peripheral blood. Receptors originate from a woman between 50 and 59 years old with COVID-19, enrolled during active disease. Each CDR3 is given with its conserved first and last residue. Fields, in order: V gene, clone size, J gene, D gene, CDR3 protein, CDR3 DNA. The D gene is left open where the match is weak. Rows may omit the clone size; those that give it use once, few, many or a size class.

>TRBV19|-|TRBJ1-2|-
CASTAGPNYGYTF
TGTGCCAGTACGGCGGGTCCTAACTATGGCTACACCTTC
>TRBV5-4|-|TRBJ1-4|-
CATAGVDEKLFF
TGTGCCACCGCGGGGGTAGATGAAAAACTGTTTTTT
>TRBV24-1|-|TRBJ1-2|-
CATSWGVGYGYTF
TGTGCCACCTCGTGGGGGGTTGGCTATGGCTACACCTTC
>TRBV27|few|TRBJ2-5|TRBD2
CASSSVLAGGWQETQYF
TGTGCCAGCAGTTCAGTTTTAGCGGGGGGGTGGCAAGAGACCCAGTACTTC
>TRBV9|-|TRBJ2-7|TRBD2
CASSVGVSGGYEQYF
TGTGCCAGCAGCGTAGGGGTTAGCGGGGGCTACGAGCAGTACTTC
>TRBV2|-|TRBJ2-7|-
CASKTGITPYEQYF
TGTGCCAGCAAGACAGGTATTACCCCCTACGAGCAGTACTTC
>TRBV27|-|TRBJ1-5|TRBD1
CASSLSWTGDQPQHF
TGTGCCAGCAGTTTATCGTGGACAGGGGATCAGCCCCAGCATTTT
>TRBV19|-|TRBJ2-2|-
CASIDGQGYTGELFF
TGTGCCAGTATCGACGGGCAGGGCTACACCGGGGAGCTGTTTTTT
>TRBV27|-|TRBJ1-6|TRBD1
CASSIPDRRSPLHF
TGTGCCAGCAGTATCCCGGACAGGAGGTCACCCCTCCACTTT
>TRBV4-2|-|TRBJ2-7|-
CATSGGTGISGEQYF
TGTGCCACCTCCGGCGGCACAGGGATTTCAGGCGAGCAGTACTTC
>TRBV12-5|-|TRBJ2-7|-
CASGVAYEQYF
TGTGCTAGTGGCGTCGCCTACGAGCAGTACTTC
>TRBV4-1|-|TRBJ2-4|TRBD2
CASSQDPRGLAGGRNIQYF
TGCGCCAGCAGCCAAGATCCCCGGGGACTAGCGGGGGGGCGAAACATTCAGTACTTC
>TRBV19|-|TRBJ2-7|-
CASSIVKGYEQYF
TGTGCCAGTAGTATAGTAAAGGGGTACGAGCAGTACTTC
>TRBV15|-|TRBJ1-1|-
CATSRVRERSRAFF
TGTGCCACCAGCAGAGTGAGGGAGAGGTCTCGAGCTTTCTTT
>TRBV15|-|TRBJ2-7|TRBD1
CATSRDLQGVSAEQYF
TGTGCCACCAGCAGAGATCTTCAGGGGGTAAGCGCCGAGCAGTACTTC
>TRBV5-1|-|TRBJ1-5|-
CASSLRGPHQPQHF
TGCGCCAGCAGCTTGAGAGGCCCCCATCAGCCCCAGCATTTT
>TRBV6-5|-|TRBJ1-2|TRBD1
CATTNRDRSIFINTF
TGTGCCACCACAAACCGGGACAGGTCCATCTTTATCAACACCTTC
>TRBV6-5|-|TRBJ2-7|-
CASSYSGGLFYEQYF
TGTGCCAGCAGTTACTCGGGGGGGCTTTTTTACGAGCAGTACTTC
>TRBV24-1|-|TRBJ1-2|-
CATSDDSLEAHGYTF
TGTGCCACCAGTGATGACAGCCTTGAAGCCCATGGCTACACCTTC
>TRBV5-8|-|TRBJ2-4|TRBD2
CASSLSRGGLIQYF
TGTGCCAGCAGCCTCTCACGGGGGGGCCTCATTCAGTACTTC
>TRBV3-1/TRBV3-2|once|TRBJ2-3|-
CASSQDPRSQTTPTTDTQYF
TGTGCCAGCAGCCAAGACCCAAGATCGCAGACTACCCCCACCACAGATACGCAGTATTTT
>TRBV11-1|-|TRBJ1-3|-
CASSFVTGNTIYF
TGTGCCAGCAGCTTTGTTACTGGAAACACCATATATTTT
>TRBV9|-|TRBJ1-3|-
CASSVAGQTRTSSTTIYF
TGTGCCAGCAGCGTAGCAGGACAGACACGCACCTCCTCAACCACCATATATTTT
>TRBV27|-|TRBJ2-7|TRBD1
CASRQGGYEQYF
TGTGCCAGCCGACAGGGGGGTTACGAGCAGTACTTC
>TRBV7-9|-|TRBJ2-7|-
CASSFTGTYEQYF
TGTGCCAGCAGCTTTACAGGTACCTACGAGCAGTACTTC
>TRBV6-5|-|TRBJ1-1|-
CASRAGAMTEAFF
TGTGCCAGCAGAGCAGGGGCGATGACTGAAGCTTTCTTT
>TRBV19|-|TRBJ1-1|-
CASSPVRGGTEAFF
TGTGCCAGTAGTCCGGTCAGAGGAGGCACTGAAGCTTTCTTT